These 32 T cell receptor beta chains came from one sample sequenced in a study of T cells in Graves' hyperthyroidism and ophthalmopathy. The investigators amplified TCR beta CDR3 regions from RNA transcripts. The primer set for the first-round RT-PCR of the TCR CDR3 was HTBI. From the multiplex PCR reads, TCRdb called clonotypes with MiXCR, one entry per CDR3 protein. This sample yields around 600,000 distinct CDR3 sequences, of which 14% are seen a single time; less than 9% belongs to the top ten. The specimen was blood. Receptors originate from a woman aged 18-29 years with Graves' ophthalmopathy.

This clonotype was seen ten or more times. The rearrangement uses TRBV6-2 or TRBV6-3 and TRBJ2-1; D gene ambiguous. This CDR3 spans 14 amino acids. Trimming shortened V by 7 bases and J by 6 bases, and 16 bases separated the two germline ends. The germline gives CDR1 MNHEY, CDR2 SVGEGT. CDR3 nucleotide sequence: TGTGCCAGCACCTCCCAGTCGTACTCCAATGAGCAGTTCTTC. It yields the protein CASTSQSYSNEQFF.

The DNA of the CDR3 is TGTGCCAGCAGTTACTCGGCAGGGCGCAATCAGCCCCAGCATTTT. It specifies CASSYSAGRNQPQHF. V gene TRBV6-2 or TRBV6-3 combines with J gene TRBJ1-5, with D tentatively TRBD1 (5 bases). V dropped 0 bases and J dropped 2 bases, with 8 bases sitting between them. The CDR3 runs to 15 residues. Germline CDR1 reads MNHEY; CDR2 reads SVGEGT.

CDR3 region: CAWSIRREPPTDTQYF. CDR3 nucleotides: TGTGCCTGGAGTATTCGGCGGGAGCCCCCCACAGATACGCAGTATTTT. V usage is TRBV30 and J usage is TRBJ2-3; TRBD2 matches at 7 bases. This CDR3 comprises 16 residues. CDR1 and CDR2 (germline): GTSNPN, SVGIG (reference sequence). The ends lost 2 bases at V and 2 bases at J; junction bases unmatched: 10.

The J gene is TRBJ2-1, the V gene TRBV5-1, with 13 bases fitting TRBD2. The J segment lost 12 bases and the V segment lost 4 bases, leaving 7 bases of the junction unmatched. Germline CDR1 SGHRS, CDR2 YFSETQ. This CDR3 is 14 amino acids long. Here the CDR3 reads CASSTGTSGNWQFF. CDR3 DNA sequence: TGCGCCAGCAGCACCGGGACTAGCGGGAATTGGCAGTTCTTC.

This clonotype came up many times. This rearrangement joins TRBV5-1 to TRBJ1-4; TRBD1 matches 8 bases. Germline assignment: CDR1 SGHRS and CDR2 YFSETQ. Trimming cost V 5 bases and J 0 bases; bases outside gene matches: 6. CDR3 length: 16 amino acids. CDR3 sequence (DNA): TGCGCCAGCAGAAGGGACAGGATAGCAACTAATGAAAAACTGTTTTTT. Its translation: CASRRDRIATNEKLFF.

This clonotype was counted only a few times. The genes are TRBV12-5 and TRBJ2-2; 7 nucleotides align to TRBD1. Germline V gene data show CDR1 as LGHNT and CDR2 as FRNRAP. Trimming cost V 5 bases and J 1 base; bases outside gene matches: 7. The CDR3 spans 16 residues. The chain's CDR3 is CASGLPRTGNTGELFF. The DNA of the CDR3 is TGTGCTAGTGGTCTTCCCAGGACAGGGAACACCGGGGAGCTGTTTTTT.

Concerning this clonotype itself: This may come from a read error, since a much larger clone is one base off. This chain joins TRBV28 and TRBJ2-1; D gene uncertain. Trimming removed 11 bases from V and 8 bases from J, with 13 bases in between. The germline gives CDR1 MDHEN, CDR2 SYDVKM. The CDR3 spans 11 residues. CDR3 protein: CAVVMGHEQFF. The CDR3 DNA reads as TGTGCCGTGGTGATGGGCCATGAGCAGTTCTTC. The full variable domain, completed using reference TRBV28 and TRBJ2-1, is DVKVTQSSRYLVKRTGEKVFLECVQDMDHENMFWYRQDPGLGLRLIYFSYDVKMKEKGDIPEGYSVSREKKERFSLILESASTNQTSMYLCAVVMGHEQFFGPGTRLTVL.

V is TRBV19 and J is TRBJ1-5, with D perhaps matching TRBD1 (6 bases). The germline gives CDR1 LNHDA, CDR2 SQIVND (reference sequence). CDR3 length: 15 residues. With 2 bases removed from V and 1 base from J, the gap between germline ends came to 9 bases. The CDR3: CASSITRGSNQPQHF. The CDR3, as DNA: TGTGCCAGTAGTATAACTAGGGGGAGCAATCAGCCCCAGCATTTT.

In its sample, this clonotype was seen many times. As DNA, the CDR3 is TGTGCCAGCAGTAACTACAGGGTAAACGAGCAGTACTTC. Residues: CASSNYRVNEQYF. This sequence joins TRBV27 and TRBJ2-7; TRBD1 is a possible D gene (6 bases). CDR3 length: 13 residues. CDR1 MNHEY and CDR2 SMNVEV come from the germline V gene (reference sequence). The V end lost 5 bases, the J end lost 5 bases, and 13 bases lay between the germline ends.

The V gene is TRBV7-2, the J gene TRBJ2-1, with TRBD1 identical over 11 bases. The V segment lost 4 bases and the J segment 9 bases; nucleotides outside the gene matches: 11. The CDR3 totals 16 residues. Per the germline V gene, CDR1 is SGHTA and CDR2 is FQGNSA. CDR3 in amino acids: CASSSRTGQGDAEQFF. The DNA for the CDR3 is TGTGCCAGCAGCTCCAGAACGGGACAGGGGGATGCTGAGCAGTTCTTC.

This clonotype was detected many times. A much larger clone is a single base away; this may be a read error. This chain connects TRBV11-2 to TRBJ2-3, with 9 bases matching TRBD2. In germline, CDR1 is SGHAT, CDR2 FQNNGV. This CDR3 comprises 15 residues. V shed 5 bases, J shed 0 bases, and the junction held 3 bases outside the gene matches. The CDR3 reads CASSPGTSSTDTQYF. In DNA, the CDR3 is TGTGCCAGCAGCCCCGGGACTAGCAGCACAGATACGCAGTATTTT.

This clonotype appeared many times. This rearrangement joins TRBV6-1 to TRBJ1-1; D is unresolved. The CDR3 has 13 residues. Per germline, CDR1 MNHNS and CDR2 SASEGT. Trimming removed 2 bases from V and 4 bases from J, with 8 bases in between. The CDR3 nucleotides are TGTGCCAGCAGTGAACGGGCAGGCACTGAAGCTTTCTTT. As protein: CASSERAGTEAFF.

This clonotype was detected ten times or more. This sequence joins TRBV18 and TRBJ1-2; 8 bases fit TRBD1. The CDR3 contains 15 residues. The germline V gene encodes CDR1 KGHSH and CDR2 LQKENI. Germline trimming cut 2 bases from V and 4 bases from J; bases unmatched to any gene: 6. Here the CDR3 DNA reads TGTGCCAGCTCACCAGGACAGGGTATTGTCTATGGCTACACCTTC. It is translated as CASSPGQGIVYGYTF.

This clonotype was seen many times. This chain uses TRBV30 with TRBJ1-2; TRBD1 might be the D (6 bases). Germline lookup yields CDR1 GTSNPN and CDR2 SVGIG (reference sequence). This CDR3 spans 13 amino acids. V was clipped by 1 base and J by 6 bases, with 12 bases between them. CDR3 loop: CAWSATGYHGYTF. The CDR3 DNA reads as TGTGCCTGGAGTGCTACAGGGTACCATGGCTACACCTTC.

This clonotype was recorded many times. The chain has TRBV12-3 or TRBV12-4 and TRBJ1-4; no clear D. The CDR3 sequence is 14 residues long. The V end was cut by 4 bases, the J end by 0 bases, with 6 bases between. CDR3 coding DNA: TGTGCCAGCAGTTCCCGAGCAACTAATGAAAAACTGTTTTTT. It specifies CASSSRATNEKLFF.

This clonotype was seen only once. The rearrangement joins TRBV19 to TRBJ2-5; 7 nucleotides line up with TRBD2. Germline CDR1 and CDR2: LNHDA and SQIVND (reference sequence). This CDR3 has 15 amino acids. The V gene end was trimmed by 6 bases and the J gene end by 3 bases; junction bases not matched to a gene: 10. CDR3 bases: TGTGCCAGTAGCGGACTAGTGGGAGGGGAAGAGACCCAGTACTTC. Its protein product is CASSGLVGGEETQYF.

The chain carries TRBV5-8 and TRBJ1-1; no clear D. Germline V CDR1 and CDR2: SGHTS, YDEGEE. The CDR3 loop spans 14 amino acids. Trimming took 4 bases from V and 0 from J, leaving 10 bases between them. DNA of the CDR3: TGTGCCAGCAGCCAGACCGTAATGAACACTGAAGCTTTCTTT. It yields the protein CASSQTVMNTEAFF.

This clonotype was counted ten times or more. V gene TRBV7-2 combines with J gene TRBJ1-1; D gene uncertain. Germline V gives CDR1 SGHTA, CDR2 FQGNSA. The CDR3 length is 11 residues. The V end was cut by 5 bases, the J end by 8 bases, with 9 bases between. CDR3 sequence (DNA): TGTGCCAGCAGCCCAGGATTGGAAGCTTTCTTT. This sequence encodes CASSPGLEAFF.

This clonotype was seen more than once but under ten times. The genes are TRBV5-1 and TRBJ1-2, with D unresolved. CDR3 length: 16 amino acids. V lost 0 bases and J 0 bases, leaving 12 bases between the germline ends. Germline assignment: CDR1 SGHRS and CDR2 YFSETQ. The CDR3 nucleotides are TGCGCCAGCAGCTTGGAGTATAAGGCCACTAACTATGGCTACACCTTC. Translation gives CASSLEYKATNYGYTF.

In this sample, this clonotype turned up many times. V gene TRBV28 combines with J gene TRBJ1-6, with D possibly being TRBD1 (6 bases). Germline V lookup: CDR1 MDHEN, CDR2 SYDVKM. CDR3 length equals 15 residues. Deletions cut 3 bases from V and 9 bases from J, with 15 bases between. In DNA form, the CDR3 reads TGTGCCAGCAGTTTTGTCCGGGGAGGGGGTTCACCCCTCCACTTT. Its protein is CASSFVRGGGSPLHF.

The rearrangement uses TRBV7-8 and TRBJ1-4; 8 bases map to TRBD1. The V segment lost 5 bases and the J segment 12 bases; nucleotides outside the gene matches: 8. Germline V CDR1 and CDR2: SGHVS, FQNEAQ. The CDR3 totals 13 residues. The DNA of the CDR3 is TGTGCCAGCAGCCAACCCGACAGGGGAGAACTGTTTTTT. It yields the protein CASSQPDRGELFF.

The chain links TRBV2 to TRBJ1-4, with D tentatively TRBD1 (6 bases). The CDR3 spans 14 residues. Between the trimmed V and J ends, which lost 6 bases and 4 bases, there was a span of 12 bases. Germline V lookup: CDR1 SNHLY, CDR2 FYNNEI. CDR3 DNA: TGTGCCAGCAGGAAGGGGGGTGGTAATGAAAAACTGTTTTTT. This codes for CASRKGGGNEKLFF.

This clonotype was recorded at least ten times. The chain employs TRBV28 and TRBJ1-2, with D possibly TRBD1 on 6 matching bases. Deletions cut 6 bases from V and 4 bases from J, with 15 bases between. The CDR3 is 14 residues long. The germline V gene has CDR1 MDHEN and CDR2 SYDVKM. CDR3 in amino acids: CASSLGGPVYGYTF. As DNA, the CDR3 is TGTGCCAGCAGCTTGGGGGGCCCCGTCTATGGCTACACCTTC.

This clonotype was detected only a few times. The V gene is TRBV9, the J gene TRBJ2-5, with D perhaps TRBD1 (6 bases). In germline, CDR1 is SGDLS, CDR2 YYNGEE. The germline V and J ends were trimmed by 0 bases and 5 bases, with 11 bases remaining between them. This CDR3 has 14 amino acids. CDR3 sequence reads: CASSVGDTEETQYF. The CDR3 nucleotides are TGTGCCAGCAGCGTAGGGGACACGGAGGAGACCCAGTACTTC.

This clonotype was recorded only once. The rearrangement uses TRBV2 and TRBJ2-3; D uncertain. V shed 0 bases and J shed 5 bases, with 6 bases lying between them. In germline, CDR1 is SNHLY, CDR2 FYNNEI. The CDR3 consists of 13 residues. Written as DNA, the CDR3 is TGTGCCAGCAGTGAAGCGGACGTAGATACGCAGTATTTT. Translating it yields CASSEADVDTQYF.

This clonotype was counted at least ten times. CDR3: CASSSGPGSSTDTQYF. CDR3 coding DNA: TGTGCCAGCAGTTCCGGACCGGGGTCTAGCACAGATACGCAGTATTTT. The chain has TRBV2 and TRBJ2-3, with D possibly TRBD2 on 5 matching bases. This CDR3 region has 16 residues. CDR1 and CDR2 (germline): SNHLY, FYNNEI. Trimming took 5 bases from V and 0 from J, leaving 15 bases between them.

The chain couples TRBV3-1 to TRBJ1-1, with unresolved D. This CDR3 is built from 14 residues. Trimming removed 1 base from V and 2 bases from J, with 8 bases in between. CDR1 and CDR2 from the germline V gene are LGHDT and YNNKEL (reference sequence). CDR3 in DNA: TGTGCCAGCAGCCAAGCGACGGCTAACACTGAAGCTTTCTTT. This gives the protein CASSQATANTEAFF. Drawing the rest from reference TRBV3-1 and TRBJ1-1, the complete variable domain is DTAVSQTPKYLVTQMGNDKSIKCEQNLGHDTMYWYKQDSKKFLKIMFSYNNKELIINETVPNRFSPKSPDKAHLNLHINSLELGDSAVYFCASSQATANTEAFFGQGTRLTVV.

The chain combines TRBV20-1 with TRBJ2-2; D unclear. Trimming left V 1 base short and J 7 bases short, with 10 bases between. There are 13 residues in the CDR3. Germline loops: CDR1 DFQATT, CDR2 SNEGSKA (reference sequence). As DNA, the CDR3 is TGCAGTGCTAGAGGTCGCTTCGTCGGGGAGCTGTTTTTT. Protein: CSARGRFVGELFF.

This clonotype was observed a handful of times. This chain links TRBV12-3 or TRBV12-4 with TRBJ2-1, with TRBD2 matching over 7 bases. V lost 7 bases to trimming and J lost 6 bases; unmatched junction nucleotides: 9. The CDR3 is made up of 14 amino acids. The CDR3 DNA is TGTGCCAGCAATGGGAGGGCAGGGAGCAATGAGCAGTTCTTC. It specifies CASNGRAGSNEQFF.

This clonotype was picked up many times. This sequence joins TRBV12-3 or TRBV12-4 and TRBJ1-6; a possible D gene is TRBD1 (6 bases). The V end lost 3 bases, the J end lost 8 bases, and 14 bases lay between the germline ends. The CDR3 is made up of 15 amino acids. The DNA for the CDR3 is TGTGCCAGCAGTTTGGGACAACAAGGTGATTCACCCCTCCACTTT. Protein product: CASSLGQQGDSPLHF.

This clonotype was found many times. The rearrangement joins TRBV18 to TRBJ2-7; D gene unclear. V lost 2 bases and J lost 9, with 8 bases in between. CDR1 is KGHSH and CDR2 is LQKENI in the germline V gene. The CDR3 spans 11 residues. CDR3 residues: CASSPGDGQYF. Here the CDR3 DNA reads TGTGCCAGCTCACCAGGGGATGGGCAGTACTTC. Full variable domain (outside the CDR3, taken from reference TRBV18 and TRBJ2-7): NAGVMQNPRHLVRRRGQEARLRCSPMKGHSHVYWYRQLPEEGLKFMVYLQKENIIDESGMPKERFSAEFPKEGPSILRIQQVVRGDSAAYFCASSPGDGQYFGPGTRLTVT.

In its sample, this clonotype was seen many times. The rearrangement uses TRBV24-1 and TRBJ1-4, with TRBD1 matching 7 bases. The length of the CDR3 is 17 residues. Losses at the gene ends were 2 bases for V and 2 bases for J; bases not matched to a gene: 7. The germline gives CDR1 KGHDR, CDR2 SFDVKD. The CDR3 DNA reads as TGTGCCACCAGTGATTCGACAGGGAGTTGGACTAATGAAAAACTGTTTTTT. It encodes CATSDSTGSWTNEKLFF.